This note documents a single TCR beta chain sequence. No antigen is known for it. The sample originates from a study of PD-1 blockade in classical Hodgkin lymphoma. Turning to the study itself: Nivolumab was given intravenously to patients at 3 mg/kg every 2 weeks.

Study-level findings and limits: Complete responders' diversity at baseline resembled that of newly diagnosed patients. Significantly greater TCR diversity emerged by C4D1 in CD4+ cells but not CD8+ cells. Repertoire difference causes, possibly disease activity or prior therapy, remain undefined.

Unmatched junction bases numbered 5, after V lost 4 bases and J lost 0 bases. Germline V lookup: CDR1 MNHEY, CDR2 SMNVEV (reference sequence). This CDR3 comprises 15 residues. Sequenced by immunoSEQ multiplex PCR; TCRdb stores in-frame clones only, minus some. Of almost 85,000 clones listed, around 86% were seen once; the top ten hold around 20%. Each patient relapsed following autologous stem cell transplantation, and prior brentuximab vedotin exposure differed. The rearrangement joins TRBV27 to TRBJ2-7; the match to TRBD1 covers 8 bases. The receptor was isolated from a human donor with classical Hodgkin lymphoma. The source material was peripheral blood mononuclear cells (PBMCs), sampled at baseline. This CDR3 is CASSSRTGSSYEQYF. CDR3 bases: TGTGCCAGCAGTTCAAGGACAGGGAGCTCCTACGAGCAGTACTTC.